The rows below give T cell receptor beta chains drawn from one sample of a study of tumor-infiltrating lymphocytes in primary liver carcinoma. Using its own MiXCR run on the multiplex PCR reads, TCRdb lists one record per CDR3 protein. This sample carries 320,000 or so distinct CDR3 sequences, roughly 60% of them seen once, and the ten largest clones take roughly 10%. The sample consisted of peripheral blood. Source of these receptors: a man aged 35 to 55 with primary liver carcinoma and hepatitis B virus infection. Both conserved end residues are part of each CDR3. Each record gives: CDR3 length, V gene, D gene, clone size, J gene, CDR3 DNA, CDR3 protein. The D gene is left open where the match is weak. A clone size is listed for some rows: how often the clone was seen (once, few, many), or a class if it is expanded.

>15|TRBV6-5|.|.|TRBJ2-1
TGTGCCAGCAGTTTAGACTTTTACTCCTACAATGGGCAGTTCTTC
CASSLDFYSYNGQFF
>17|TRBV29-1|.|.|TRBJ2-3
TGCAGCGTTGTGGGTCTAGCGAGAGAAGGAAGCACAGATACGCAGTATTTT
CSVVGLAREGSTDTQYF
>12|TRBV4-2|.|once|TRBJ2-7
TGTGCCAGCAGCCCCCAAGGATACGGGCAGTACTTC
CASSPQGYGQYF
>13|TRBV24-1|.|few|TRBJ2-5
TGTGCCACCAGTGATTTGTCCTCCGGGACCCAGTACTTC
CATSDLSSGTQYF
>13|TRBV5-5|TRBD1|many|TRBJ1-5
TGTGCCAGCAGTTCAGGGGGCCATCAGCCCCAGCATTTT
CASSSGGHQPQHF
>15|TRBV6-6|.|many|TRBJ1-3
TGTGCCAGCAGTACCCCCCGGGACGGCGGAAACACCATATATTTT
CASSTPRDGGNTIYF
>15|TRBV28|.|.|TRBJ1-3
TGTGCCAGCAGTTTAAACACTCGATCTGGAAATACCATATATTTT
CASSLNTRSGNTIYF
>16|TRBV4-2|.|.|TRBJ2-7
TGTGCCAGCAGCCAAGATCCCTTCTCATGCTCCTACGAGCAGTACTTC
CASSQDPFSCSYEQYF
>16|TRBV6-2/TRBV6-3|.|many|TRBJ2-4
TGTGCCAGCAGTTACTCCGCCGGGACTGGAGAAAACATTCAGTACTTC
CASSYSAGTGENIQYF
>13|TRBV6-5|.|many|TRBJ2-7
TGTGCCAGCAGCAAGCCCTCCTCCTACGAGCAGTACTTC
CASSKPSSYEQYF
>16|TRBV5-4|.|few|TRBJ2-1
TGTGCCAGCAGCAAAATAACTAGCAATACAAAGTATGAGCAGTTCTTC
CASSKITSNTKYEQFF
>14|TRBV5-1|TRBD1|few|TRBJ1-2
TGCGCCAGCAGCCCTCCGGGACAGAACTATGGCTACACCTTC
CASSPPGQNYGYTF
>14|TRBV29-1|TRBD2|.|TRBJ2-7
TGCAACGTTGAAGAACCCAGCGGGAGCGGCGAGCAGTACTTC
CNVEEPSGSGEQYF
>14|TRBV5-5|.|many|TRBJ2-5
TGTGCCAGCAGCCATGACAGATTCCAAGAGACCCAGTACTTC
CASSHDRFQETQYF
>14|TRBV5-4|.|.|TRBJ2-7
TGTGCCAACAGCCTTGACGAGGGCCATAGTGAGCAGTACTTC
CANSLDEGHSEQYF
>15|TRBV5-6|.|few|TRBJ2-7
TGTGCCAGCAGCTCGGAGACGGATACAGTCTACGAGCAGTACTTC
CASSSETDTVYEQYF
>17|TRBV7-9|TRBD2|.|TRBJ2-3
TGTGCCAGCAGCCCCGGTTTGGCTAGCGGGAGTGCTGATACGCAGTATTTT
CASSPGLASGSADTQYF
>12|TRBV6-2/TRBV6-3|.|once|TRBJ2-3
TGTGCGAGCAGTTACTTCACAGGTACGCAGTATTTT
CASSYFTGTQYF
>21|TRBV6-5|TRBD2|.|TRBJ2-1
TGTGCCAGCAGCTACTGTGGGACTAGCGGGAGATTAGTGAGGGTGGGCAATGAGCAGTTCTTC
CASSYCGTSGRLVRVGNEQFF
>14|TRBV28|TRBD1|.|TRBJ1-2
TGTACCAGCAGTCCCGGGACAGGGGTCTATGGCTACACCTTC
CTSSPGTGVYGYTF
>14|TRBV6-2/TRBV6-3|TRBD1|once|TRBJ1-5
TGTGCCAGCAGGGACACAGGGGGCGAAGAGCCCCGACATTTT
CASRDTGGEEPRHF
>16|TRBV11-2|.|once|TRBJ2-3
TGTGCCAACAGCTCCCAACTTAGCAGCTACACAGATACGCAGTATTTT
CANSSQLSSYTDTQYF
>13|TRBV30|.|few|TRBJ1-1
TGTGCCTGGGGGGGGACCTTTGGCACTGAAGCTTTCTTT
CAWGGTFGTEAFF
>14|TRBV6-5|TRBD1|.|TRBJ2-7
TGTGCCAGCAGTGATACAGGGGGAGGCTACGAGCAGTACTTC
CASSDTGGGYEQYF
>17|TRBV28|TRBD1|.|TRBJ2-4
TGTGCCAGCAGTTCCCCGGGACAGCGCCTAGCCAAAAACATTCAGTACTTC
CASSSPGQRLAKNIQYF
>14|TRBV6-2/TRBV6-3|.|.|TRBJ2-1
TGTGCCGGCAGCCGACTTACTTGGGAGAATGAGCAGCTCTTC
CAGSRLTWENEQLF
>15|TRBV4-2|.|.|TRBJ2-7
TGTGCCAACAGCCACGCGGGACACGCCACCTACGAGCAGTACTTC
CANSHAGHATYEQYF
>19|TRBV28|TRBD2|few|TRBJ2-5
TGTGCCAGCAGACCTGGCCCGCACACCGGGACTAGCGGGTGGAAGACCCAGTACTTC
CASRPGPHTGTSGWKTQYF
>15|TRBV6-1|TRBD1|few|TRBJ1-6
TGTGCCAGCAGAGGACAGGGGGCCCATAATTCACCCCTCCACTTT
CASRGQGAHNSPLHF
>16|TRBV7-8|.|.|TRBJ2-5
TGTGCCAGCAGCCCCCTACAGGGTGAGGACCAAGAGACCCAGTACTTC
CASSPLQGEDQETQYF
>13|TRBV5-1|.|.|TRBJ2-1
TGCGCCAGCAGCTTGAATGGCAATTGGGGGCAATTCTTC
CASSLNGNWGQFF
>12|TRBV12-3/TRBV12-4|.|.|TRBJ1-1
TGTGATAGCAGTCTTGAAGGAGGCTCGGCTTTCTTT
CDSSLEGGSAFF
>19|TRBV11-2|TRBD2|.|TRBJ2-5
TGTGCCAGCAGCTTTGGTAGCCTTCTAGTGGGAGAGCGGGGAGAGACCCAGTACTTC
CASSFGSLLVGERGETQYF
>16|TRBV10-2|TRBD2|.|TRBJ2-1
TGCGCCAACAGTCCCCTAGCGGGAGTTGTGGACAATGAACAGTTCTTC
CANSPLAGVVDNEQFF
>16|TRBV5-4|TRBD1|few|TRBJ1-1
TGTGCCAGCAGAGCCGGGACAGGGAAGCGGGGCACTGAAGCTTTCTTT
CASRAGTGKRGTEAFF
>15|TRBV5-5|.|.|TRBJ1-1
TGTGCCAGCGGCTTGAACGGGGTTCGGGGGACTGAAGCTTTCTTT
CASGLNGVRGTEAFF
>13|TRBV6-6|TRBD2|.|TRBJ2-5
TGTGTCAGCAGTCCCGGGGGGGAAGGGATCCAGTACTTC
CVSSPGGEGIQYF
>17|TRBV11-2|.|.|TRBJ2-6
TGTGCCAGCAGCTTAGGCGGGGGCTCCCCTGGGGCCAACGTCCTGACTTTC
CASSLGGGSPGANVLTF
>13|TRBV7-9|.|.|TRBJ2-3
TGTGCCAGCAGCTTATCGCAGGCGGATGCGCAGTATTTT
CASSLSQADAQYF
>14|TRBV28|.|.|TRBJ2-7
TGTGCCAACAGAGGGGGTCCTAGGGGCTACGAGCAGTACTTC
CANRGGPRGYEQYF
>12|TRBV29-1|.|.|TRBJ2-1
TGCAGCTTTGAAGACTCTTATAATGAGCAGTTCTTC
CSFEDSYNEQFF
>14|TRBV20-1|TRBD1|.|TRBJ2-1
TGCAGTGCTTCTGACAGGGTGGGGTGGAATGAGCAGTTCTTC
CSASDRVGWNEQFF
>14|TRBV11-1|TRBD1|.|TRBJ2-5
TGCGCCAGCACCCCCGGGACAGGCGCAGATACCCAGTACTTC
CASTPGTGADTQYF